This is a list of T cell receptor beta chains from one sample in a study of beta chain features in type 1 diabetes. The assay was immunoSEQ multiplex PCR, and TCRdb's table has in-frame clones only and misses some. The sample has around 200,000 clones, around 13% seen once; the top ten hold 0.62%. Material: central memory CD4+ T cells from blood. Receptors originate from a woman under 30 in good health. CDR3s include the opening cysteine and the closing phenylalanine or tryptophan. The D gene is left open where the match is weak. A clone size is listed for some rows: how often the clone was seen (once, few, many), or a class if it is expanded.

TRBJ2-1,.,TRBD2,TRBV29-1,CSVPRLAGGPGYEQFF,TGCAGCGTGCCGCGACTAGCGGGAGGGCCGGGGTATGAGCAGTTCTTC
TRBJ2-1,.,.,TRBV20-1,CSASKGNEQFF,TGCAGTGCTAGCAAGGGGAATGAGCAGTTCTTC
TRBJ2-7,few,TRBD2,TRBV29-1,CSVGRVAGSYEQYF,TGCAGCGTTGGGAGAGTAGCGGGCTCCTACGAGCAGTACTTC
TRBJ2-1,many,TRBD2,TRBV29-1,CSVVVGTSGEYEQFF,TGCAGCGTTGTGGTCGGGACTAGCGGAGAGTATGAGCAGTTCTTC
TRBJ1-1,.,.,TRBV7-9,CASSLVGGVTEAFF,TGTGCCAGCAGCTTGGTCGGGGGGGTCACTGAAGCTTTCTTT
TRBJ1-5,many,TRBD1,TRBV7-9,CASSSLTGENGQPQHF,TGTGCCAGCAGCTCATTGACAGGGGAGAATGGTCAGCCCCAGCATTTT
TRBJ1-2,.,.,TRBV28,CASSFGFDGYTF,TGTGCCAGCAGTTTCGGGTTTGATGGCTACACCTTC
TRBJ2-3,.,TRBD2,TRBV15,CATSYSGTADTQYF,TGTGCCACCAGCTACAGCGGGACCGCAGATACGCAGTATTTT
TRBJ1-5,.,.,TRBV28,CASSIRGYGQPQHF,TGTGCCAGCAGTATAAGGGGCTATGGACAGCCCCAGCATTTT
TRBJ2-5,.,.,TRBV29-1,CSVDYRKEYQETQYF,TGCAGCGTTGATTACAGGAAGGAGTACCAAGAGACCCAGTACTTC
TRBJ2-3,.,TRBD2,TRBV6-5,CASSTGTRKDTQYF,TGTGCCAGCAGTACCGGGACTAGGAAGGATACGCAGTATTTT
TRBJ2-3,few,TRBD2,TRBV11-3,CASSLLAGASTDTQYF,TGTGCCAGCAGCCTCCTAGCGGGAGCTTCCACAGATACGCAGTATTTT
TRBJ1-2,.,.,TRBV4-1,CASSHGSGTSSGYTF,TGCGCCAGCAGCCATGGATCCGGGACTTCCAGTGGCTACACCTTC
TRBJ1-1,.,.,TRBV28,CASSLVRTEAFF,TGTGCCAGCAGCCTGGTTCGGACTGAAGCTTTCTTT
TRBJ2-5,few,TRBD2,TRBV5-1,CASSLTQREEQETQYF,TGCGCCAGCAGCTTGACCCAGCGGGAGGAGCAAGAGACCCAGTACTTC
TRBJ2-3,.,TRBD2,TRBV5-4,CASSPTGGAGGLDTQYF,TGTGCCAGCAGCCCTACGGGGGGAGCGGGAGGATTAGATACGCAGTATTTT
TRBJ2-7,.,TRBD2,TRBV9,CASRRSDLERGYEQYF,TGTGCCAGCAGGAGGTCCGACCTGGAGCGGGGCTACGAGCAGTACTTC
TRBJ2-5,few,TRBD1,TRBV5-1,CASSFLDRGKTQYF,TGCGCCAGCAGCTTCCTGGACAGGGGAAAGACCCAGTACTTC
TRBJ2-1,few,.,TRBV5-1,CASSPRSSSYNEQFF,TGCGCCAGTAGCCCCCGGTCGAGCTCCTACAATGAGCAGTTCTTC
TRBJ2-3,few,TRBD2,TRBV28,CASSLAVTSTDTQYF,TGTGCCAGCAGTCTAGCGGTTACTAGCACAGATACGCAGTATTTT